This T cell receptor (beta chain) was observed in a study of spatial heterogeneity in lung cancer. Every molecule of TCR cDNA had its own unique molecular identifier. TCRdb re-analysed the 5' RACE reads in MiXCR, keeping a single row per CDR3 protein. Of about 50,000 distinct CDR3 sequences listed, 7.6% are singletons. Time point given: sample taken at primary tumor resection. Sequencing was performed on whole RNA extracted from tumor and nontumor lung tissue, or from frozen PBMC, and the material was left unsorted. The V and J ends lost 7 bases and 8 bases, in that order; junction bases with no gene match: 7. This CDR3 contains 12 residues.

This specimen was PBMCs, taken at surgery. The V and J genes are TRBV12-3 or TRBV12-4 and TRBJ1-2, with 7 bases aligning to TRBD1. The sequence derives from a female donor with early-stage non-small cell lung cancer. This CDR3 reads CASTRTGLGYTF. The DNA of the CDR3 is TGTGCCAGCACCCGGACAGGCTTAGGCTACACCTTC.